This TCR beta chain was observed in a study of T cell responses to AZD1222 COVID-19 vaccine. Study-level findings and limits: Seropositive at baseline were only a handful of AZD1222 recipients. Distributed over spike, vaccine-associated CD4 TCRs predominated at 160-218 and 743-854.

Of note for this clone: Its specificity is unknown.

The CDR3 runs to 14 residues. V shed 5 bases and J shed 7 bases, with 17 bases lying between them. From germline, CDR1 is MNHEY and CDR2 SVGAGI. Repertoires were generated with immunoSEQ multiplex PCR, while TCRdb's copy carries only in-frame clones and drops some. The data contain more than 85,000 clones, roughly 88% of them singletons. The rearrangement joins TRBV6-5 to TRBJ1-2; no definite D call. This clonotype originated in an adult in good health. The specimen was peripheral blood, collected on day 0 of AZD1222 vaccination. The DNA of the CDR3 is TGTGCCAGCAGTCCCCCCCAACCCTCTCGTGGCTACACCTTC. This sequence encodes CASSPPQPSRGYTF.